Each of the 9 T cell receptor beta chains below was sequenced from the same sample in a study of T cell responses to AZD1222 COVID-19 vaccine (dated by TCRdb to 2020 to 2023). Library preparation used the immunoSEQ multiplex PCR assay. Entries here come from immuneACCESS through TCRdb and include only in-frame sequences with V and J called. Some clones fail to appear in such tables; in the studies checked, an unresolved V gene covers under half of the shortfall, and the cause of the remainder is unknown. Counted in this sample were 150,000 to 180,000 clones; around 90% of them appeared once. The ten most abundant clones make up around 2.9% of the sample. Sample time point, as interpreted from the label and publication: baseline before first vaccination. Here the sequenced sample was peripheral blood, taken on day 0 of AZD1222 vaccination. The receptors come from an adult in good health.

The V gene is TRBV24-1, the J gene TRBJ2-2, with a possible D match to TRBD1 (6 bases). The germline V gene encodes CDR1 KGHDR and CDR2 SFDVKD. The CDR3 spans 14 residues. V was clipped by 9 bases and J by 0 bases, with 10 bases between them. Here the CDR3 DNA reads TGTGCCACCGGACAGAGCGCGAACACCGGGGAGCTGTTTTTT. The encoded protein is CATGQSANTGELFF.

For the CDR3, the DNA is TGTGCCAGCTCACCGTCGACAGACGAGCAGTACTTC. Its translation: CASSPSTDEQYF. This sequence joins TRBV18 and TRBJ2-7, with a tentative D call TRBD1 (5 bases). Germline CDR1 and CDR2: KGHSH and LQKENI. The CDR3 runs to 12 residues. V dropped 3 bases and J dropped 5 bases, with 8 bases sitting between them.

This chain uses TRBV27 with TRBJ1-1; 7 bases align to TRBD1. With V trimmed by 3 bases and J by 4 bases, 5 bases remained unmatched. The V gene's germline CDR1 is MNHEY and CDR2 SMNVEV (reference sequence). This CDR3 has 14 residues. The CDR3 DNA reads TGTGCCAGCAGTTTGGGCAGGGGGGGCACTGAAGCTTTCTTT. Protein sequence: CASSLGRGGTEAFF.

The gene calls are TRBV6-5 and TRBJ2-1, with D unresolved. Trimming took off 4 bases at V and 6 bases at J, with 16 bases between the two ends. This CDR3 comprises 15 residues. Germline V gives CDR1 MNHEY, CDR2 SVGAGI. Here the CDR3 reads CASSFLRRVGNEQFF. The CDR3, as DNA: TGTGCCAGCAGTTTCCTTAGGCGAGTGGGCAATGAGCAGTTCTTC.

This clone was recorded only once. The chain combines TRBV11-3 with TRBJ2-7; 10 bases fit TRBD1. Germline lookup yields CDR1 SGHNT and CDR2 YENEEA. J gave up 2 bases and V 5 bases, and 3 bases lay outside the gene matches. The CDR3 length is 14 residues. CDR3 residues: CASSKGQGAYEQYF. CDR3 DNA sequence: TGTGCCAGCAGCAAAGGACAGGGGGCCTACGAGCAGTACTTC.

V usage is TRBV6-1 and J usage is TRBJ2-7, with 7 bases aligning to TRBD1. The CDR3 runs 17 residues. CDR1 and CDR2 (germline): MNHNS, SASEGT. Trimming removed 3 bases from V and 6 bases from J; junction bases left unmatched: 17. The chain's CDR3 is CASSERGRTRYQGEQYF. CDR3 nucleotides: TGTGCCAGCAGTGAGAGGGGGCGAACTCGGTATCAAGGCGAGCAGTACTTC.

The CDR3 DNA sequence: TGTGCCAGCAGCCGCAAAGGCGGGAGGAGGGGTAATTCACCCCTCCACTTT. Protein product: CASSRKGGRRGNSPLHF. The chain links TRBV3-1 (or the pseudogene TRBV3-2) to TRBJ1-6; D is perhaps TRBD1 (5 bases). V shed 4 bases and J shed 6 bases, with 19 bases lying between them. Germline V gene sequence: CDR1 LGHDT, CDR2 YNNKEL (reference sequence). This CDR3 comprises 17 residues.

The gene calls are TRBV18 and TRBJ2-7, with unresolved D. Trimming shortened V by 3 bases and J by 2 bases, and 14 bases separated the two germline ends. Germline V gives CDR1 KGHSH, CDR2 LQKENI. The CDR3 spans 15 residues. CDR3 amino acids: CASSPEGYKAYEQYF. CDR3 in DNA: TGTGCCAGCTCACCTGAAGGGTACAAAGCCTACGAGCAGTACTTC.

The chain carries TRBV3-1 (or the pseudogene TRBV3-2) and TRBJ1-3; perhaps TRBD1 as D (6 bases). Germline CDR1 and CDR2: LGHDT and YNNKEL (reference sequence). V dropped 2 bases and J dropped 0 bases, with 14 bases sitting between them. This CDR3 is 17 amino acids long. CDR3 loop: CASSQTRTAASGNTIYF. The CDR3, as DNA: TGTGCCAGCAGCCAAACCAGGACAGCAGCCTCTGGAAACACCATATATTTT.